The rows below give T cell receptor beta chains drawn from one sample of a study of CD4 T cells in relation to SARS-CoV-2 and coronaviruses. These receptors' antigens are unknown. Produced via immunoSEQ multiplex PCR; TCRdb's table is partial and in-frame only. Counted here are roughly 41,000 clones, approximately 86% occurring once; the ten biggest clones make up around 4.8%. Sequenced material: naive CD4+ T cells from PBMCs, cultured in vitro. These receptors originate from an adult with COVID-19. Each CDR3 is given with its conserved first and last residue. The order of the fields is V gene, D gene, J gene, clone size, CDR3 DNA, CDR3 protein. A D gene is named only where the DNA matches it firmly. Clone size is given for some rows only: seen once, a few or many times, or a class if the clone is expanded.

v_gene: TRBV13; d_gene: -; j_gene: TRBJ2-1; abundance: -; CDR3nt: TGTGCCAGCAGCTTAGTTCTGAGTGGCTCCTACAATGAGCAGTTCTTC; CDR3aa: CASSLVLSGSYNEQFF
v_gene: TRBV6-5; d_gene: -; j_gene: TRBJ1-1; abundance: once; CDR3nt: TGTGCCAGCAGTTACTCGTCGGATCCAAACGCTGAAGCTTTCTTT; CDR3aa: CASSYSSDPNAEAFF
v_gene: TRBV6-1; d_gene: -; j_gene: TRBJ2-4; abundance: -; CDR3nt: TGTGCCAGCAGTGCTCAGGGAACCCTAGCCAAAAACATTCAGTACTTC; CDR3aa: CASSAQGTLAKNIQYF
v_gene: TRBV16; d_gene: -; j_gene: TRBJ2-5; abundance: -; CDR3nt: TGTGCCAGCAGCCAATTTGAGACCCAGTACTTC; CDR3aa: CASSQFETQYF
v_gene: TRBV2; d_gene: TRBD1; j_gene: TRBJ2-2; abundance: -; CDR3nt: TGTGCCAGAACGGGGGACAGGTACACCGGGGAGCTGTTTTTT; CDR3aa: CARTGDRYTGELFF
v_gene: TRBV7-9; d_gene: -; j_gene: TRBJ1-6; abundance: -; CDR3nt: TGTGCCAGCAGCTTAGGGCAGGGCGATTCACCCCTCCACTTT; CDR3aa: CASSLGQGDSPLHF
v_gene: TRBV7-3; d_gene: TRBD1; j_gene: TRBJ2-1; abundance: -; CDR3nt: TGTGCCAGCAGCTCAGGGGGTAATGAGCAGTTCTTC; CDR3aa: CASSSGGNEQFF
v_gene: TRBV2; d_gene: TRBD2; j_gene: TRBJ2-2; abundance: -; CDR3nt: TGTGCCAGCAGTGCGGGACTAGCCAACACCGGGGAGCTGTTTTTT; CDR3aa: CASSAGLANTGELFF
v_gene: TRBV29-1; d_gene: TRBD2; j_gene: TRBJ2-3; abundance: -; CDR3nt: TGCAGCGTTGAAGATGTGGGGACTAGACTGGTTGATACGCAGTATTTT; CDR3aa: CSVEDVGTRLVDTQYF
v_gene: TRBV6-5; d_gene: -; j_gene: TRBJ2-1; abundance: -; CDR3nt: TGTGCCAGCAGCCCAGGCGTCCGGCGCAATGAGCAGTTCTTC; CDR3aa: CASSPGVRRNEQFF
v_gene: TRBV12-3/TRBV12-4; d_gene: TRBD1; j_gene: TRBJ1-2; abundance: -; CDR3nt: TGTGCCAGCAACAGACAGGGGGATGGCTACACCTTC; CDR3aa: CASNRQGDGYTF
v_gene: TRBV19; d_gene: -; j_gene: TRBJ1-4; abundance: few; CDR3nt: TGTGCCAGTAGGAAAGACGCATCAGGGGTCTACGAAAAACTGTTTTTT; CDR3aa: CASRKDASGVYEKLFF
v_gene: TRBV4-3; d_gene: -; j_gene: TRBJ2-6; abundance: few; CDR3nt: TGCGCCAGCAGCCCAGAAGCAGGGGCTGGGGCCAACGTCCTGACTTTC; CDR3aa: CASSPEAGAGANVLTF
v_gene: TRBV5-1; d_gene: TRBD1; j_gene: TRBJ2-1; abundance: -; CDR3nt: TGCGCCAGCAGCCATGGACAGGGAATATATTCGCAGTCCTACAATGAGCAGTTCTTC; CDR3aa: CASSHGQGIYSQSYNEQFF